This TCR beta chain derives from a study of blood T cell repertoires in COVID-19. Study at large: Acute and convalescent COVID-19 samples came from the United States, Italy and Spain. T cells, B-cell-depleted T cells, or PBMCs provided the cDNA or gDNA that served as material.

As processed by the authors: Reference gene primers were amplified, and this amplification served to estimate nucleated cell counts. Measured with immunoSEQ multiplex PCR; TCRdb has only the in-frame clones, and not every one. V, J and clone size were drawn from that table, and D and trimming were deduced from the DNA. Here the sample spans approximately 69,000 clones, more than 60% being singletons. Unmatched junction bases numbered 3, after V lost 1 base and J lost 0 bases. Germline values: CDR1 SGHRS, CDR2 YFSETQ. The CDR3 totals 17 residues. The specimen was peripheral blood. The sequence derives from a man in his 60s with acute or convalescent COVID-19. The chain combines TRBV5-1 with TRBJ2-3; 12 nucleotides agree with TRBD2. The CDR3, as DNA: TGCGCCAGCAGCTTGCAAGGGACTAGCGGGAGCACAGATACGCAGTATTTT. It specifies CASSLQGTSGSTDTQYF. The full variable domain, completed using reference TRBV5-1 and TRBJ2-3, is KAGVTQTPRYLIKTRGQQVTLSCSPISGHRSVSWYQQTPGQGLQFLFEYFSETQRNKGNFPGRFSGRQFSNSRSEMNVSTLELGDSALYLCASSLQGTSGSTDTQYFGPGTRLTVL.